This section outlines one T cell receptor beta chain sequence together with its context. Full-length variable regions came from constant-region reverse primers plus semi-nested Nested Universal Primer A PCR. TCRdb ran MiXCR on the 5' RACE reads and lists one entry per CDR3 protein. The table has some 7,000 distinct CDR3 sequences, approximately 73% seen once. This CDR3 region has 13 residues. CDR1 and CDR2 (germline): SSHAT, FNYEAQ (reference sequence). The sorted Tregs were CD4+CD25+CD127-/low cells. The source material was tumor-infiltrating Tregs sorted from the breast tumor. The clonotype was recovered from a female donor with breast cancer. V usage is TRBV7-7 and J usage is TRBJ1-3; D is uncertain. CDR3 protein: CTSSLGPGNTIYF. In nucleotides, the CDR3 is TGTACTAGCAGCTTAGGGCCCGGAAACACCATATATTTT.